This T cell receptor (beta chain) comes out of a study of blood T cell repertoires in COVID-19. Study-wide context: The samples span acute and convalescent COVID-19 from the United States, Italy and Spain. From T cells, B-cell-depleted T cells, or PBMCs came the material, which was cDNA or gDNA.

Germline assignment: CDR1 MDHEN and CDR2 SYDVKM. The CDR3 has 14 residues. The V gene end was trimmed by 2 bases and the J gene end by 3 bases; junction bases not matched to a gene: 4. Authors' data handling: How many nucleated cells were present was estimated from reference gene primer amplification. The method was immunoSEQ multiplex PCR; TCRdb's version includes in-frame clones alone and lacks a portion of them. V and J calls and clone size follow that table, whereas D and trimming were derived from the DNA. The data contain tens of thousands of clones, 85% to 90% of them singletons. The source is a man aged 55 to 70 with acute or convalescent COVID-19. Material: peripheral blood. V gene TRBV28 combines with J gene TRBJ2-7, with TRBD1 matching over 7 bases. In nucleotides, the CDR3 is TGTGCCAGCAGTTTAGGGGGACAGCTCTACGAGCAGTACTTC. It yields the protein CASSLGGQLYEQYF.